The sequence of this T cell receptor (beta chain) was determined in a study of Ad26.COV2.S vaccination and SARS-CoV-2 variants. This clone showed up just once. A read error may produce the germline difference seen at one junction end. CDR3 length: 16 amino acids. Germline V gene lookup returns CDR1 SGHTA and CDR2 FQGNSA. Treatment indicated: approximately 18 received Ad26.COV2.S at low or high dose, single or two shots; 5 received placebo; per-sample allocation not given. Following the first vaccine or placebo injection, samples were taken on day 63. Measured with immunoSEQ multiplex PCR; TCRdb has only the in-frame clones, and not every one. The sample includes 500,000 or so clones, about 88% of them seen just once.

The source was peripheral blood, collected in a trial of Ad26.COV2.S vaccine versus placebo. The genes are TRBV7-2 and TRBJ2-3, with 8 bases that match TRBD2. The receptor comes from a person between 18 and 65 years old who received the Ad26.COV2.S COVID-19 vaccine or a placebo. The CDR3, as DNA: TGTGCCAGCAGCTTAGTCTGGGCGGGAGGCACGGATACGCAGTATTTT. Translating it yields CASSLVWAGGTDTQYF.